The TCR beta chain under discussion was sequenced for a study of blood T cell repertoires in COVID-19. How the authors handled the data: Amplification from reference gene primers served as the basis for estimated nucleated cell counts. Profiling relied on immunoSEQ multiplex PCR, and the TCRdb table lists in-frame clones only, not all of them. That table gives V, J and clone size, and the DNA gave D and trimming. In the table there are around 140,000 clones, 85% to 90% of which are singletons. The CDR3 extends over 15 amino acids. The V gene end was trimmed by 0 bases and the J gene end by 4 bases; junction bases not matched to a gene: 1. The germline CDR1 and CDR2 sequences are MNHEY and SVGEGT.

The specimen sequenced was peripheral blood. J is TRBJ2-7 and V is TRBV6-2 or TRBV6-3; 12 positions agree with TRBD2. This clonotype was obtained from a man between 18 and 35 years old with COVID-19, enrolled during active disease. CDR3 DNA: TGTGCCAGCAGTTACTCCGGGACTAGCGGGTACGAGCAGTACTTC. Its protein is CASSYSGTSGYEQYF.